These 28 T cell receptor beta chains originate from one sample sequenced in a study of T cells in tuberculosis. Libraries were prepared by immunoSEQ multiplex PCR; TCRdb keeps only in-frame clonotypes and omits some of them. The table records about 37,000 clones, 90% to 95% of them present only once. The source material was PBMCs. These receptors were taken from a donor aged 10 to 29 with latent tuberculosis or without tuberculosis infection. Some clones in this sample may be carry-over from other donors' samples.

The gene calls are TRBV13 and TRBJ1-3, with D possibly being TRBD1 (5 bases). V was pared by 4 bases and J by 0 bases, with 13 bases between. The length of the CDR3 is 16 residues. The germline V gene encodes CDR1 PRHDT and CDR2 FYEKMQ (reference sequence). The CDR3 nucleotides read TGTGCCAGCAGCTCCGCTGGACACTACTCTGGAAACACCATATATTTT. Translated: CASSSAGHYSGNTIYF.

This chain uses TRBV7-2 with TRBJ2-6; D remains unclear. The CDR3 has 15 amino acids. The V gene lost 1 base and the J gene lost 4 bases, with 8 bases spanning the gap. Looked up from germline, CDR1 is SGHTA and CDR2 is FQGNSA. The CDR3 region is CASSLVAAGANVLTF. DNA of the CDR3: TGTGCCAGCAGCTTAGTGGCTGCCGGGGCCAACGTCCTGACTTTC.

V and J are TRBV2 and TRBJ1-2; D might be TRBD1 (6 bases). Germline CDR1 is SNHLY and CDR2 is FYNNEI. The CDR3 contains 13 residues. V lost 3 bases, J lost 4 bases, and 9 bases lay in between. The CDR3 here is CASSEETGYGYTF. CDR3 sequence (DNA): TGTGCCAGCAGTGAGGAGACAGGCTATGGCTACACCTTC.

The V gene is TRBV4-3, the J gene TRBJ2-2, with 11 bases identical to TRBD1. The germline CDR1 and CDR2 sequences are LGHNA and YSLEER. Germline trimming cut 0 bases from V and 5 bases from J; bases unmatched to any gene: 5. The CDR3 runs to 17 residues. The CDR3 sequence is CASSQDAGTGGTGELFF. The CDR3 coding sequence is TGCGCCAGCAGCCAAGATGCCGGGACAGGGGGAACCGGGGAGCTGTTTTTT.

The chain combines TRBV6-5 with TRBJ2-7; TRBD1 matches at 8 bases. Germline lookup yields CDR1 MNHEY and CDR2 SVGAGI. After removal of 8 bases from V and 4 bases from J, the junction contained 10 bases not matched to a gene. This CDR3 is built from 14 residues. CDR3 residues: CASGYRGFAYEQYF. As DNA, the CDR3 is TGTGCCAGCGGCTACAGGGGGTTTGCGTACGAGCAGTACTTC.

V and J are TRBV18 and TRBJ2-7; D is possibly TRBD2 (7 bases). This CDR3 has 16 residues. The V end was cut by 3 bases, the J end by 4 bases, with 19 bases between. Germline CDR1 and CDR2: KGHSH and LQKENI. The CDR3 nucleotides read TGTGCCAGCTCACCGCCGCGGGGGACACGTTTATACGAGCAGTACTTC. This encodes CASSPPRGTRLYEQYF.

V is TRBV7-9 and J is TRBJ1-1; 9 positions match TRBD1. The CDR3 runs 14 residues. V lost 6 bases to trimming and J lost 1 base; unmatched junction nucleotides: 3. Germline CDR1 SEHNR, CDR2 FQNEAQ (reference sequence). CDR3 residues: CASSRGQGNTEAFF. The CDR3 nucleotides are TGTGCCAGCAGTAGGGGACAGGGGAACACTGAAGCTTTCTTT.

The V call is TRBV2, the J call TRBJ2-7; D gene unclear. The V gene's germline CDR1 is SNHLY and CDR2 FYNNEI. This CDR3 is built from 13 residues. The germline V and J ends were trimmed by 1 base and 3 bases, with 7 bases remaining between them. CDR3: CASSEGSGYEQYF. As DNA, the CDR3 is TGTGCCAGCAGTGAAGGGTCGGGCTACGAGCAGTACTTC.

The CDR3 DNA reads as TGTGCCAGCAGCCTCAAGAGCTTACAGGGGCCCGAGCAGTACGTC. Translation: CASSLKSLQGPEQYV. This chain uses TRBV7-8 with TRBJ2-7; 7 nucleotides match TRBD1. Trimming at V came to 5 bases and at J to 6 bases, leaving 13 bases not matched to a gene. Per germline, CDR1 SGHVS and CDR2 FQNEAQ. CDR3 length equals 15 residues.

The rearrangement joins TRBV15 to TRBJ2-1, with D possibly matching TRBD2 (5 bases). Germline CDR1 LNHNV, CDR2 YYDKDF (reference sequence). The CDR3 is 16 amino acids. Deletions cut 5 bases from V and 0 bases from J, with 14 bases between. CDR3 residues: CATSSRRSSSYNEQFF. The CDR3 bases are TGTGCCACCAGCTCCCGGAGGTCTAGCTCCTACAATGAGCAGTTCTTC.

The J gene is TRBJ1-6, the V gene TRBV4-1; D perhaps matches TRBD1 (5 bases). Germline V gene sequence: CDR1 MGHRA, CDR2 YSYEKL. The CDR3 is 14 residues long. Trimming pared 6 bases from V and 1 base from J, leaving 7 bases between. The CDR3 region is CASSGGSYNSPLHF. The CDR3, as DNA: TGCGCCAGCAGTGGGGGGTCCTATAATTCACCCCTCCACTTT.

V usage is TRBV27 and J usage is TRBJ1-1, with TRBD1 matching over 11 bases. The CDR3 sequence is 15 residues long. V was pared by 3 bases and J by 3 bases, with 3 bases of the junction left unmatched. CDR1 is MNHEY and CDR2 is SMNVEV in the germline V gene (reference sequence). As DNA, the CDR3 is TGTGCCAGCAGTTTCCGGACAGGGGGCTACACTGAAGCTTTCTTT. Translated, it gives CASSFRTGGYTEAFF.

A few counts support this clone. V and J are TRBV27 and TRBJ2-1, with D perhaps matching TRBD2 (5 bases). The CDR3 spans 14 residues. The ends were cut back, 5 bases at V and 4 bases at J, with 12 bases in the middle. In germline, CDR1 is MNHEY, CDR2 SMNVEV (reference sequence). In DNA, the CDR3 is TGTGCCAGCAGTCTAGGACGGACTTACAATGAGCAGTTCTTC. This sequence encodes CASSLGRTYNEQFF.

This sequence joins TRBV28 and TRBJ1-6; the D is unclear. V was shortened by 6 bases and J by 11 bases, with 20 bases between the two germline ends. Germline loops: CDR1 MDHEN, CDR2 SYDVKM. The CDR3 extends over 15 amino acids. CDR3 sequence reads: CASSPINNINPPLHF. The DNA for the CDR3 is TGTGCCAGCAGCCCGATAAACAATATAAATCCACCCCTCCACTTT.

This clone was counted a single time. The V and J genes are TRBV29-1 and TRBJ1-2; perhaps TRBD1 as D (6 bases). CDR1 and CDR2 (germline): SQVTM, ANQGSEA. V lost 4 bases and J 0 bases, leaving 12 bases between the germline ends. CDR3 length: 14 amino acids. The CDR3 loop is CSVVGTGTNYGYTF. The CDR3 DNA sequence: TGCAGCGTTGTTGGCACAGGGACTAACTATGGCTACACCTTC.

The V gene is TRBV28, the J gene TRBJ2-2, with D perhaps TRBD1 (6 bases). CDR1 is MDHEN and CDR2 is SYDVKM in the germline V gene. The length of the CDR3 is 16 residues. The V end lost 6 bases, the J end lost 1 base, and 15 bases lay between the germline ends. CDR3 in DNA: TGTGCCAGCAGGTCAACTGGACAGATGAACACCGGGGAGCTGTTTTTT. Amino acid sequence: CASRSTGQMNTGELFF.

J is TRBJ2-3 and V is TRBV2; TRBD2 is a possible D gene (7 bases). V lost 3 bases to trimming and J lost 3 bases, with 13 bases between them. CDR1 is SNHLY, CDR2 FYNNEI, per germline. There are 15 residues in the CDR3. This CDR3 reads CASSESGGATDTQYF. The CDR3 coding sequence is TGTGCCAGCAGTGAGTCTGGGGGGGCGACAGATACGCAGTATTTT.

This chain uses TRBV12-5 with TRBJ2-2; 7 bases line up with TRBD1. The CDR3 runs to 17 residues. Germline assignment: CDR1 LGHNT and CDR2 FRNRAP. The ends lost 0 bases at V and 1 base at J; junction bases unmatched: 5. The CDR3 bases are TGTGCTAGTGGTTTGGTCTTGGGACAGATGAACACCGGGGAGCTGTTTTTT. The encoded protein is CASGLVLGQMNTGELFF.

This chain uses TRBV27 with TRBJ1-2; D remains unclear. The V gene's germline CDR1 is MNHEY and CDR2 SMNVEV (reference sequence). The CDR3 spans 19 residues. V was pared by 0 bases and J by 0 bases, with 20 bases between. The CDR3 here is CASSLSRARLKGANYGYTF. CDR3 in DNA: TGTGCCAGCAGTTTATCCCGGGCAAGACTTAAGGGAGCTAACTATGGCTACACCTTC.

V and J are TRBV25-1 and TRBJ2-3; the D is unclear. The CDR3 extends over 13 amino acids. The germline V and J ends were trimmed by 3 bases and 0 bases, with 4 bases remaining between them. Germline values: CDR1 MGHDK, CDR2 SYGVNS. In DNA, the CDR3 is TGTGCCAGCAGTGAGACAAGCACAGATACGCAGTATTTT. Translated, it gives CASSETSTDTQYF. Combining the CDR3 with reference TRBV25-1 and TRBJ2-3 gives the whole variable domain EADIYQTPRYLVIGTGKKITLECSQTMGHDKMYWYQQDPGMELHLIHYSYGVNSTEKGDLSSESTVSRIRTEHFPLTLESARPSHTSQYLCASSETSTDTQYFGPGTRLTVL.

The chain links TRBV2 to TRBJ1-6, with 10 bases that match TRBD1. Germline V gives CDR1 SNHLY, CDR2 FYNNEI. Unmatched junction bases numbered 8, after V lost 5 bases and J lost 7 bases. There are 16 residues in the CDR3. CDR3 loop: CASSLRDRGTNSPLHF. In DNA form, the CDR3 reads TGTGCCAGCAGTCTCCGGGACAGGGGCACGAATTCACCCCTCCACTTT.

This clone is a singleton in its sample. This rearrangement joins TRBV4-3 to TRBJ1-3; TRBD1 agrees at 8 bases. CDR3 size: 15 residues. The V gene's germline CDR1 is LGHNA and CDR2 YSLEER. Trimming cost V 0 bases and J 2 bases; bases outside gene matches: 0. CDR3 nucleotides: TGCGCCAGCAGCCAAGACAGGGGGCCTGGAAACACCATATATTTT. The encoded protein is CASSQDRGPGNTIYF.

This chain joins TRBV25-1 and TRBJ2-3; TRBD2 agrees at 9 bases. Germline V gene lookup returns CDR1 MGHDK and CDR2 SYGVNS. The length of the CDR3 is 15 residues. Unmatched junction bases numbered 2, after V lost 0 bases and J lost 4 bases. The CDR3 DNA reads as TGTGCCAGCAGTGAATACGGCGGGGGGGCAGATACGCAGTATTTT. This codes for CASSEYGGGADTQYF.

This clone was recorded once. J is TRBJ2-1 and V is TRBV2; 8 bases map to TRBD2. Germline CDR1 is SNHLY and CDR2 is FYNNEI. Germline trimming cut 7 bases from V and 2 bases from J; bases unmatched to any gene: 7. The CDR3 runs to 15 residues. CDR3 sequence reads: CASTPNSGAYNEQFF. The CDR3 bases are TGTGCCAGCACGCCTAATAGCGGGGCCTACAATGAGCAGTTCTTC.

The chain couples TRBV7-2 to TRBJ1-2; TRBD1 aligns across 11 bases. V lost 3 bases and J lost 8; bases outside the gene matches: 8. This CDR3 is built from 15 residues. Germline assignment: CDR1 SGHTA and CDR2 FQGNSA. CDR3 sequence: CASSLPGQGAQGYTF. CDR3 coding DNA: TGTGCCAGCAGCTTGCCTGGACAGGGGGCTCAAGGCTACACCTTC.

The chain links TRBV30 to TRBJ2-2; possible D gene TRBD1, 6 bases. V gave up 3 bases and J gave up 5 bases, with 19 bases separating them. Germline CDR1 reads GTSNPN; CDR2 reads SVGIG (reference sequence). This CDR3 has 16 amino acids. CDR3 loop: CAWRITGISGTGELFF. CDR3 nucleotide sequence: TGTGCCTGGAGAATAACAGGGATATCGGGGACCGGGGAGCTGTTTTTT.

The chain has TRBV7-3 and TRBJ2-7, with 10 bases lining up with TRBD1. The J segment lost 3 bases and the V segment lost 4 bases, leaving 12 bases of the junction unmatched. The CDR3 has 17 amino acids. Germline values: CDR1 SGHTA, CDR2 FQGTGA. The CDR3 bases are TGTGCCAGCAGCTCCGAAATACCGGGACAGGGGTTCTACGAGCAGTACGTC. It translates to CASSSEIPGQGFYEQYV.

In nucleotides, the CDR3 is TGTGCCAGTAGCCCCTCGGCGGGGGGGAGCGAGCAGTACTTC. It is translated as CASSPSAGGSEQYF. The gene calls are TRBV19 and TRBJ2-7, with 9 bases that match TRBD2. This CDR3 is 14 amino acids long. Losses at the gene ends were 6 bases for V and 6 bases for J; bases not matched to a gene: 9. The germline CDR1 and CDR2 sequences are LNHDA and SQIVND (reference sequence).